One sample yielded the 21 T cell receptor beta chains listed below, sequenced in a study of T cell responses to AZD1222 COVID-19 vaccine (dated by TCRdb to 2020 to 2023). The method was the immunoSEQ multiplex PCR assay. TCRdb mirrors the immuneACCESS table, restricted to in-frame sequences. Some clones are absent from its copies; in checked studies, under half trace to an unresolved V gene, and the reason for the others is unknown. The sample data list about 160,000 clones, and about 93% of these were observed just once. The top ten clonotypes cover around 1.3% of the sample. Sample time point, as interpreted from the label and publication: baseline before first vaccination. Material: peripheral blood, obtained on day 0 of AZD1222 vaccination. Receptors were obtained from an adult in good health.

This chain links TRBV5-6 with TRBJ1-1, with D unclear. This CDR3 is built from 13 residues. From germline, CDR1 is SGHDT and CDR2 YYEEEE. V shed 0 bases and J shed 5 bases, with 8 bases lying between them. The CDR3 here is CASSLVARTEAFF. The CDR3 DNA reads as TGTGCCAGCAGCTTGGTGGCGAGAACTGAAGCTTTCTTT.

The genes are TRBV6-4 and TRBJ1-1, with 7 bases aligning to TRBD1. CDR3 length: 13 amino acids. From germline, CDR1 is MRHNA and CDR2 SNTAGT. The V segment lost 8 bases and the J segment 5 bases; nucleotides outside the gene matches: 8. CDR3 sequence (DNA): TGTGCCAGCTTAACAGGGGCAGGAACTGAAGCTTTCTTT. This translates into CASLTGAGTEAFF.

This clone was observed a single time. The CDR3 sequence: CASSFRTPNTGELFF. DNA for the CDR3: TGTGCCAGCAGCTTTCGGACACCGAACACCGGGGAGCTGTTTTTT. V usage is TRBV5-5 and J usage is TRBJ2-2; D is possibly TRBD1 (5 bases). The V gene's germline CDR1 is SGHKS and CDR2 YYEKEE (reference sequence). CDR3 size: 15 residues. Between the trimmed V and J ends, which lost 2 bases and 0 bases, there was a span of 8 bases.

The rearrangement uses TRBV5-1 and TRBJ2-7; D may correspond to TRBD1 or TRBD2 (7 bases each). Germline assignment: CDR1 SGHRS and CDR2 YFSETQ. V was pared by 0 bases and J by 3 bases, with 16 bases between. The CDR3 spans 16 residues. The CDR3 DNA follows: TGCGCCAGCAGCTTGGAACCAGCGGGGACAGTCTACGAGCAGTACGTC. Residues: CASSLEPAGTVYEQYV.

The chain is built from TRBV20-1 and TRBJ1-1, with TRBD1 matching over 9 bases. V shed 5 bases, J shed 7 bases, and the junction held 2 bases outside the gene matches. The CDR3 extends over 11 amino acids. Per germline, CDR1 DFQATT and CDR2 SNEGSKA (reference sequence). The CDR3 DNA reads TGCAGTGCTGGGACAGGGTTTGAAGCTTTCTTT. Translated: CSAGTGFEAFF.

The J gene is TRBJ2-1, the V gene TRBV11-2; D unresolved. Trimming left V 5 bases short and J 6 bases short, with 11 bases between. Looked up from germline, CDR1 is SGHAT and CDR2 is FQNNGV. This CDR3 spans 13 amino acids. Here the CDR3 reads CASSILDFNEQFF. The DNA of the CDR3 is TGTGCCAGCAGCATATTAGACTTCAATGAGCAGTTCTTC.

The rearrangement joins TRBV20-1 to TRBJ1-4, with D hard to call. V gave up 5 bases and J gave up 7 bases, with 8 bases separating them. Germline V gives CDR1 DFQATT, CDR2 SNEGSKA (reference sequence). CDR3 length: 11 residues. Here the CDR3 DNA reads TGCAGTGCTGGTCCGTCTGAAAAACTGTTTTTT. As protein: CSAGPSEKLFF.

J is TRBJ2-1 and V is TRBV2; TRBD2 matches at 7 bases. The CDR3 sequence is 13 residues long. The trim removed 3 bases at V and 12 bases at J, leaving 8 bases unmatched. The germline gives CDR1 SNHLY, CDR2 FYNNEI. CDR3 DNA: TGTGCCAGCAGTGAGCTAGCGGCCACAGGGCAGTTCTTC. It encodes CASSELAATGQFF.

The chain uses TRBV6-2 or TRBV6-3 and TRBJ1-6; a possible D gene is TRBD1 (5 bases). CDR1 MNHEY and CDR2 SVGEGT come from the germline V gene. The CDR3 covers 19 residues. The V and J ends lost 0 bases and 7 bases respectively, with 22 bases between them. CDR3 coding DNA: TGTGCCAGCAGTTACTCTTCCGGGAGAACAGGTCATAAAAATTCACCCCTCCACTTT. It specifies CASSYSSGRTGHKNSPLHF.

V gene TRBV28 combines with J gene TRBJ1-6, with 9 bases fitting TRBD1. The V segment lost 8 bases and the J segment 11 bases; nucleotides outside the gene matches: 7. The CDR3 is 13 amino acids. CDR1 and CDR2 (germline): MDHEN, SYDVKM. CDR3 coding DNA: TGTGCCAGCCGCGGACAGGGGTCTACACCCCTCCACTTT. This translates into CASRGQGSTPLHF.

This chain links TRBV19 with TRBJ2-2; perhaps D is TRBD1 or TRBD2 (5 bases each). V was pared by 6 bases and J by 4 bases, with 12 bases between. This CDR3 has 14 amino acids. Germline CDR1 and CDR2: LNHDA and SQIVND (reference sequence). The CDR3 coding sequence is TGTGCCAGTAGCCCTGGGGCGGGCACCGGGGAGCTGTTTTTT. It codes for CASSPGAGTGELFF. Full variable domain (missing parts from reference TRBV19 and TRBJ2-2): DGGITQSPKYLFRKEGQNVTLSCEQNLNHDAMYWYRQDPGQGLRLIYYSQIVNDFQKGDIAEGYSVSREKKESFPLTVTSAQKNPTAFYLCASSPGAGTGELFFGEGSRLTVL.

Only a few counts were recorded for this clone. In DNA form, the CDR3 reads TGTGCCAGTAGTATTCACGGGCTGACTGAAGCTTTCTTT. Its protein product is CASSIHGLTEAFF. The rearrangement joins TRBV19 to TRBJ1-1; D remains ambiguous. Trimming shortened V by 3 bases and J by 5 bases, and 10 bases separated the two germline ends. The CDR3 has 13 amino acids. CDR1 is LNHDA and CDR2 is SQIVND in the germline V gene (reference sequence).

Written as DNA, the CDR3 is TGTGCCACCAGTGATTCAGGGGGGACAGGGTATGAGCAGTTCTTC. Amino acids: CATSDSGGTGYEQFF. V and J are TRBV24-1 and TRBJ2-1; TRBD1 aligns across 9 bases. This CDR3 is built from 15 residues. The germline V gene encodes CDR1 KGHDR and CDR2 SFDVKD. Trimming removed 2 bases from V and 8 bases from J; junction bases left unmatched: 6.

CDR3: CASSIPALGQGTEAFF. The CDR3 DNA follows: TGTGCCAGTAGTATCCCCGCGTTGGGCCAGGGGACTGAAGCTTTCTTT. The rearrangement joins TRBV19 to TRBJ1-1, with a tentative D call TRBD1 (6 bases). Trimming left V 3 bases short and J 5 bases short, with 19 bases between. The germline V gene has CDR1 LNHDA and CDR2 SQIVND (reference sequence). The CDR3 has 16 residues.

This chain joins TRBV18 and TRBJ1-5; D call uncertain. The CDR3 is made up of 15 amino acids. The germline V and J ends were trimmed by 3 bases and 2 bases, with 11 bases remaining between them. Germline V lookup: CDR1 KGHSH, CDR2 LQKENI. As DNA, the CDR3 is TGTGCCAGCTCACCGGGAGAGCGAGGCAATCAGCCCCAGCATTTT. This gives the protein CASSPGERGNQPQHF.

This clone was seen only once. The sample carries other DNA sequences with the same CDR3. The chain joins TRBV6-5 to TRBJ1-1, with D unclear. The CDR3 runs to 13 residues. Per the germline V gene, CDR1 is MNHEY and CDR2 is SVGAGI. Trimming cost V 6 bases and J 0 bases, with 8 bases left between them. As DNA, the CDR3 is TGTGCCAGCAGAGACCGTCTGAACACTGAAGCTTTCTTT. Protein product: CASRDRLNTEAFF.

CDR3 nucleotide sequence: TGTGCCAGTAGTATGGGCGGTCATTACAATGAGCAGTTCTTC. The encoded protein is CASSMGGHYNEQFF. The chain carries TRBV19 and TRBJ2-1; D unresolved. This CDR3 has 14 residues. Trimming removed 3 bases at V and 4 bases at J, with 10 bases between. Germline assignment: CDR1 LNHDA and CDR2 SQIVND (reference sequence).

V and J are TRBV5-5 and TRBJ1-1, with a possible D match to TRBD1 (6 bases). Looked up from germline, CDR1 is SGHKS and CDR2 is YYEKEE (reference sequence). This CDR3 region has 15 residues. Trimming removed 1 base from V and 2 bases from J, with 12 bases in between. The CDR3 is CASSLQIGGNTEAFF. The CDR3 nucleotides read TGTGCCAGCAGCTTGCAGATTGGGGGCAACACTGAAGCTTTCTTT.

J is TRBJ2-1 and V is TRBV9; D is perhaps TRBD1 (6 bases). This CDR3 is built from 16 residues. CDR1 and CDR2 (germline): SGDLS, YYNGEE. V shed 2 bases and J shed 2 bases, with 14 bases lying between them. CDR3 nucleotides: TGTGCCAGCAGCGTTGGTGTAGGACAGACCTACAATGAGCAGTTCTTC. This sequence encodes CASSVGVGQTYNEQFF.

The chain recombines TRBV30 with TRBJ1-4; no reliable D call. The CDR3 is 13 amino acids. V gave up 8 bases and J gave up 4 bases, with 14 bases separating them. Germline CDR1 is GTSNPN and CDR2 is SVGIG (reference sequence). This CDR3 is CAKKGANNEKLFF. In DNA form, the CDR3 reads TGTGCCAAAAAGGGAGCTAATAATGAAAAACTGTTTTTT. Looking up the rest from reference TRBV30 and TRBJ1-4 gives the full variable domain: SQTIHQWPATLVQPVGSPLSLECTVEGTSNPNLYWYRQAAGRGLQLLFYSVGIGQISSEVPQNLSASRPQDRQFILSSKKLLLSDSGFYLCAKKGANNEKLFFGSGTQLSVL.

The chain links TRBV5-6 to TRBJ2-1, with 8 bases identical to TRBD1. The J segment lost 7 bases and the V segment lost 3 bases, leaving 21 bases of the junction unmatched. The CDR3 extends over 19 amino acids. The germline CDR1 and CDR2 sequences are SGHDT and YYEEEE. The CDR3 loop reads CASSWSQGGSDRVRNEQFF. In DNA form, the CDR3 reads TGTGCCAGCAGCTGGAGTCAGGGTGGATCGGACAGGGTTCGTAATGAGCAGTTCTTC. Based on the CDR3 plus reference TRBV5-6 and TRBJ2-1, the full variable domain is DAGVTQSPTHLIKTRGQQVTLRCSPKSGHDTVSWYQQALGQGPQFIFQYYEEEERQRGNFPDRFSGHQFPNYSSELNVNALLLGDSALYLCASSWSQGGSDRVRNEQFFGPGTRLTVL.